The rows below give T cell receptor beta chains drawn from one sample of a study of vaccination effects on CD4 cells after COVID-19. No cognate antigen is known for these TCRs. Here immunoSEQ multiplex PCR was the method, and the copy in TCRdb shows in-frame clones only, minus some. The repertoire holds about 73,000 clones, roughly 73% seen once, with approximately 2.2% in the top ten. Sample: CD4+ T cells from PBMCs cultured without peptide, taken after COVID-19 vaccination. Source of these receptors: a human donor who received a COVID-19 vaccine. Each CDR3 is given with its conserved first and last residue. Fields, in order: D gene, J gene, clone size, CDR3 length, V gene, CDR3 protein, CDR3 DNA. The D gene is left open where the match is weak. The listing skips clone size in some rows; elsewhere it reads once, few, many or a size class.

>TRBD2|TRBJ2-1|-|18|TRBV5-1
CASSLGPFGAGGLNEQFF
TGCGCCAGCAGCTTGGGACCCTTCGGTGCGGGGGGGCTAAATGAGCAGTTCTTC
>-|TRBJ2-2|-|14|TRBV28
CATQGRSYTGELFF
TGTGCCACTCAGGGTCGGTCGTACACCGGGGAGCTGTTTTTT
>TRBD2|TRBJ2-3|-|16|TRBV5-1
CASSLAGTSGLDTQYF
TGCGCCAGCAGCTTAGCCGGGACTAGCGGGCTAGATACGCAGTATTTT
>TRBD1|TRBJ1-2|once|17|TRBV4-1
CASSQGGGQLRDYGYTF
TGCGCCAGCAGCCAAGGGGGGGGACAGCTGAGGGACTATGGCTACACCTTC
>TRBD2|TRBJ2-5|few|15|TRBV28
CASSLTSGGQETQYF
TGTGCCAGCAGTTTAACTAGCGGGGGGCAAGAGACCCAGTACTTC
>-|TRBJ1-5|-|15|TRBV19
CASTSLQGVRQPQHF
TGTGCCAGTACTTCGTTACAGGGTGTTCGTCAGCCCCAGCATTTT
>-|TRBJ1-3|-|13|TRBV19
CASSTAQGNTIYF
TGTGCCAGTAGTACCGCACAGGGAAACACCATATATTTT
>-|TRBJ1-2|-|13|TRBV19
CASSGRQYSGYTF
TGTGCCAGTAGTGGAAGACAGTACAGTGGCTACACCTTC
>-|TRBJ2-3|-|14|TRBV6-4
CASSRVWGADTQYF
TGTGCCAGCAGTCGGGTCTGGGGTGCAGATACGCAGTATTTT
>-|TRBJ1-4|-|16|TRBV7-8
CASSLVAAGTYEKLFF
TGTGCCAGCAGCTTAGTTGCGGCAGGGACGTATGAAAAACTGTTTTTT
>TRBD2|TRBJ2-5|-|13|TRBV2
CATAGGGEETQYF
TGTGCCACCGCGGGCGGGGGGGAAGAGACCCAGTACTTC
>-|TRBJ2-3|once|13|TRBV11-3
CASSLHPTDTQYF
TGTGCCAGCAGCTTACATCCCACAGATACGCAGTATTTT
>-|TRBJ1-4|-|13|TRBV6-5
CASIGATNEKLFF
TGTGCCAGCATAGGAGCCACTAATGAAAAACTGTTTTTT
>-|TRBJ1-5|few|16|TRBV6-5
CASSSRSRHSNQPQHF
TGTGCCAGCAGTTCTAGGTCGAGACATAGCAATCAGCCCCAGCATTTT
>TRBD2|TRBJ2-1|-|17|TRBV7-8
CASSLVWGGGSYNEQFF
TGTGCCAGCAGCTTAGTATGGGGCGGGGGCTCCTACAATGAGCAGTTCTTC
>-|TRBJ1-5|-|16|TRBV19
CASSIGRGSSNQPQHF
TGTGCCAGTAGTATAGGTAGGGGGAGTAGCAATCAGCCCCAGCATTTT
>-|TRBJ1-1|once|13|TRBV3-1/TRBV3-2
CASSLQGRTEAFF
TGTGCCAGCAGCCTCCAAGGGAGAACTGAAGCTTTCTTT
>-|TRBJ1-2|-|13|TRBV28
CASSLTRIYGYTF
TGTGCCAGCAGTTTGACCAGGATATATGGCTACACCTTC
>-|TRBJ1-1|few|13|TRBV28
CASSLIGPQRAFF
TGTGCCAGCAGTTTAATCGGGCCACAGAGAGCTTTCTTT
>TRBD2|TRBJ2-1|-|16|TRBV27
CASSPRTSGADNEQFF
TGTGCCAGCAGTCCCCGGACTAGCGGCGCCGACAATGAGCAGTTCTTC
>-|TRBJ2-3|few|14|TRBV18
CASFRDTSTDTQYF
TGTGCCAGCTTCCGGGACACGAGCACAGATACGCAGTATTTT
>-|TRBJ2-1|-|13|TRBV5-1
CASSLAAGYEQFF
TGCGCCAGCAGCTTGGCCGCAGGCTATGAGCAGTTCTTC
>-|TRBJ1-6|-|15|TRBV6-5
CASSFGPGANSPLHF
TGTGCCAGCAGTTTCGGCCCAGGTGCAAATTCACCCCTCCACTTT
>-|TRBJ2-1|-|15|TRBV5-6
CASSLFWSSYNEQFF
TGTGCCAGCAGCTTGTTCTGGAGCTCCTACAATGAGCAGTTCTTC
>-|TRBJ1-6|-|13|TRBV18
CASSPGVNSPLHF
TGTGCCAGCTCACCAGGCGTGAATTCACCCCTCCACTTT
>-|TRBJ1-5|few|14|TRBV6-5
CASRHDGVNQPQHF
TGTGCCAGCAGACACGACGGCGTCAATCAGCCCCAGCATTTT
>TRBD2|TRBJ2-1|-|15|TRBV5-8
CASSSSGLPRDEQFF
TGTGCCAGCAGCTCCTCGGGACTACCTAGGGATGAGCAGTTCTTC
>-|TRBJ1-1|few|17|TRBV19
CASSMGSGMGWFSEAFF
TGTGCCAGTAGTATGGGATCAGGGATGGGCTGGTTCTCTGAAGCTTTCTTT
>-|TRBJ1-5|-|15|TRBV9
CASSVGPFSNQPQHF
TGTGCCAGCAGCGTAGGACCATTTAGCAATCAGCCCCAGCATTTT
>-|TRBJ1-1|-|14|TRBV5-1
CASSLGGGGDEAFF
TGCGCCAGCAGCCTGGGGGGCGGAGGAGATGAAGCTTTCTTT
>-|TRBJ2-6|few|18|TRBV5-1
CASSIRQASSEGANVLTF
TGCGCCAGCAGCATAAGACAGGCCTCCTCGGAAGGGGCCAACGTCCTGACTTTC
>-|TRBJ2-1|few|14|TRBV7-2
CASRGTGRYNEQFF
TGTGCCAGCAGGGGGACTGGCCGCTACAATGAGCAGTTCTTC
>-|TRBJ1-5|-|14|TRBV4-3
CASSQGQGNQPQHF
TGCGCCAGCAGCCAAGGCCAGGGGAATCAGCCCCAGCATTTT
>-|TRBJ1-1|-|16|TRBV6-2/TRBV6-3
CASSRPPQGMNTEAFF
TGTGCCAGCAGTCGACCGCCGCAGGGCATGAACACTGAAGCTTTCTTT
>TRBD1|TRBJ1-3|-|15|TRBV2
CASSGQGLKGNTIYF
TGTGCCAGCAGCGGACAGGGTTTGAAAGGAAACACCATATATTTT
>TRBD2|TRBJ2-2|-|18|TRBV27
CASSSGLAGGRRTGELFF
TGTGCCAGCAGTTCCGGACTAGCGGGGGGGCGGAGGACCGGGGAGCTGTTTTTT
>TRBD1|TRBJ1-5|-|15|TRBV5-8
CASSHLGTGNQPQHF
TGTGCCAGCAGCCACCTCGGGACAGGCAATCAGCCCCAGCATTTT
>TRBD1|TRBJ1-2|-|14|TRBV14
CASSIGQGVGGYTF
TGTGCCAGCAGCATCGGACAGGGGGTTGGTGGCTACACCTTC
>-|TRBJ2-2|-|16|TRBV7-9
CASSLGVGVLGGELFF
TGTGCCAGCAGCTTAGGGGTCGGAGTTCTGGGCGGGGAGCTGTTTTTT
>-|TRBJ1-2|-|14|TRBV7-9
CASSLVGGGYGYTF
TGTGCCAGCAGCTTAGTTGGAGGGGGCTATGGCTACACCTTC
>-|TRBJ1-2|once|14|TRBV2
CASSEAGISTGTPF
TGTGCCAGCAGTGAAGCTGGAATATCCACCGGGACACCATTC
>-|TRBJ1-1|few|12|TRBV29-1
CSVKVTNTEAFF
TGCAGCGTTAAGGTCACGAACACTGAAGCTTTCTTT
>TRBD1|TRBJ2-1|-|17|TRBV5-1
CASSFDPSGQGYNEQFF
TGCGCCAGCAGCTTTGATCCGTCGGGACAGGGTTACAATGAGCAGTTCTTC
>-|TRBJ2-2|-|14|TRBV7-2
CASSLSSGAGELFF
TGTGCCAGCAGCTTATCTTCGGGGGCCGGGGAGCTGTTTTTT